Below, 26 T cell receptor beta chains from the same sample are listed, as sequenced in a study of T cell changes during pregnancy in multiple sclerosis. Profiled with immunoSEQ multiplex PCR; TCRdb holds only in-frame clones, not every one. The sample lists approximately 58,000 clones; 80% to 95% were seen once. The sample was CD4+ T cells from peripheral blood mononuclear cells, taken after pregnancy. Receptors originate from a female donor in good health, enrolled as a control in a pregnancy study.

This clone occurred once. The chain links TRBV5-1 to TRBJ2-5, with D possibly TRBD1 on 5 matching bases. The V end lost 4 bases, the J end lost 4 bases, and 14 bases lay between the germline ends. Germline V gene data show CDR1 as SGHRS and CDR2 as YFSETQ. The CDR3 covers 14 residues. CDR3: CASSRDQGRETQYF. For the CDR3, the DNA is TGCGCCAGCAGCCGAGATCAGGGTCGAGAGACCCAGTACTTC.

The chain couples TRBV5-1 to TRBJ2-1, with 7 bases aligning to TRBD2. CDR3 length equals 15 residues. Germline V gene data show CDR1 as SGHRS and CDR2 as YFSETQ. V trimming: 0 bases; J trimming: 5 bases; junction bases outside the gene matches: 5. The DNA for the CDR3 is TGCGCCAGCAGCTTGGTGGTGGGGGGGGACAATGAGCAGTTCTTC. Translated: CASSLVVGGDNEQFF.

J is TRBJ1-4 and V is TRBV4-2; perhaps TRBD1 as D (5 bases). Trimming shortened V by 2 bases and J by 15 bases, and 19 bases separated the two germline ends. CDR3 size: 14 residues. Germline CDR1 LGHNA, CDR2 YNFKEQ. CDR3: CASSQRTMEKLMFF. CDR3 coding DNA: TGTGCCAGCAGCCAAAGGACAATGGAAAAACTAATGTTTTTT.

This chain connects TRBV19 to TRBJ2-1; TRBD1 aligns across 7 bases. Unmatched junction bases numbered 6, after V lost 7 bases and J lost 6 bases. The CDR3 is made up of 13 amino acids. Germline V gene lookup returns CDR1 LNHDA and CDR2 SQIVND (reference sequence). The CDR3: CASTPNRGNEQFF. CDR3 sequence (DNA): TGTGCCAGTACCCCCAACAGGGGCAATGAGCAGTTCTTC.

The genes are TRBV6-4 and TRBJ2-5; 9 bases align to TRBD2. This CDR3 spans 14 amino acids. The germline gives CDR1 MRHNA, CDR2 SNTAGT. Losses at the gene ends were 4 bases for V and 4 bases for J; bases not matched to a gene: 4. The CDR3 region has the DNA TGTGCCAGCAGTGGACTAGCGGTCCGAGAGACCCAGTACTTC. This sequence encodes CASSGLAVRETQYF.

This chain connects TRBV7-9 to TRBJ2-7; D ambiguous. The CDR3 is 13 residues long. V lost 5 bases and J lost 4, with 12 bases in between. Per germline, CDR1 SEHNR and CDR2 FQNEAQ (reference sequence). The CDR3 loop reads CASSASLHYEQYF. The DNA of the CDR3 is TGTGCCAGCAGCGCGAGCCTGCATTACGAGCAGTACTTC.

This rearrangement joins TRBV28 to TRBJ1-1; D gene uncertain. The CDR3 spans 11 residues. CDR1 and CDR2 (germline): MDHEN, SYDVKM. V lost 5 bases to trimming and J lost 2 bases, with 3 bases between them. Here the CDR3 reads CASSGNTEAFF. DNA for the CDR3: TGTGCCAGCAGTGGCAACACTGAAGCTTTCTTT.

The rearrangement uses TRBV6-6 and TRBJ1-1, with D perhaps TRBD1 (6 bases). This CDR3 is 14 amino acids long. V lost 6 bases, J lost 6 bases, and 17 bases lay in between. The germline V gene has CDR1 MNHNY and CDR2 SVGAGI (reference sequence). In DNA, the CDR3 is TGTGCCAGCAGACTACAGGGTAGAGAGGCTGAAGCTTTCTTT. This codes for CASRLQGREAEAFF.

This clone was counted a single time. V gene TRBV6-5 combines with J gene TRBJ1-4; TRBD1 aligns across 8 bases. V was pared by 6 bases and J by 5 bases, with 5 bases of the junction left unmatched. The CDR3 is 14 amino acids. The germline V gene encodes CDR1 MNHEY and CDR2 SVGAGI. CDR3 amino acids: CASSRWTGNEKLFF. CDR3 nucleotide sequence: TGTGCCAGCAGCCGATGGACAGGGAATGAAAAACTGTTTTTT.

This clone was detected once. The J gene is TRBJ1-1, the V gene TRBV7-9, with TRBD1 identical over 10 bases. With V trimmed by 6 bases and J by 11 bases, 18 bases remained unmatched. Germline CDR1 and CDR2: SEHNR and FQNEAQ (reference sequence). The CDR3 is 16 amino acids. The CDR3 sequence is CASSSPGTGANSRAFF. The CDR3 DNA follows: TGTGCCAGCAGTTCACCCGGGACAGGGGCCAACAGCCGCGCTTTCTTT.

The gene calls are TRBV27 and TRBJ1-4; the D gene is possibly TRBD1 (5 bases). CDR3 length: 17 amino acids. Germline values: CDR1 MNHEY, CDR2 SMNVEV (reference sequence). Trimming took off 6 bases at V and 0 bases at J, with 17 bases between the two ends. The CDR3 region is CASSSMDTATTNEKLFF. CDR3 DNA: TGTGCCAGCAGCTCGATGGACACCGCCACAACTAATGAAAAACTGTTTTTT. Full variable domain (remainder filled in from reference TRBV27 and TRBJ1-4): EAQVTQNPRYLITVTGKKLTVTCSQNMNHEYMSWYRQDPGLGLRQIYYSMNVEVTDKGDVPEGYKVSRKEKRNFPLILESPSPNQTSLYFCASSSMDTATTNEKLFFGSGTQLSVL.

The chain recombines TRBV15 with TRBJ1-2; D possibly corresponds to TRBD1 (5 bases). Germline V gene lookup returns CDR1 LNHNV and CDR2 YYDKDF (reference sequence). V dropped 1 base and J dropped 8 bases, with 17 bases sitting between them. This CDR3 is 15 amino acids long. The chain's CDR3 is CATSRVGAQGRGYTF. In nucleotides, the CDR3 is TGTGCCACCAGCAGAGTGGGCGCGCAGGGTCGAGGCTACACCTTC.

The gene calls are TRBV7-2 and TRBJ1-2; perhaps TRBD1 as D (5 bases). V was cut by 5 bases and J by 8 bases, with 15 bases left in between. Germline CDR1 and CDR2: SGHTA and FQGNSA. This CDR3 spans 13 amino acids. The CDR3 here is CASSVQGAGGYTF. In nucleotides, the CDR3 is TGTGCCAGCAGCGTACAAGGGGCCGGAGGCTACACCTTC.

In its sample, this clone was seen once. The chain couples TRBV15 to TRBJ1-2; TRBD1 matches at 8 bases. Per germline, CDR1 LNHNV and CDR2 YYDKDF (reference sequence). CDR3 length: 12 amino acids. V was pared by 1 base and J by 13 bases, with 5 bases of the junction left unmatched. The CDR3 reads CATSRGGTGLTF. The CDR3 nucleotides read TGTGCCACCAGCAGAGGAGGGACAGGCCTCACCTTC.

This chain connects TRBV2 to TRBJ1-4, with D possibly being TRBD1 (6 bases). CDR1 is SNHLY and CDR2 is FYNNEI in the germline V gene. The CDR3 is 14 amino acids. V gave up 6 bases and J gave up 8 bases, with 16 bases separating them. Here the CDR3 DNA reads TGTGCCAGCAGATACACGGAGACAGGCGAAAAACTGTTTTTT. Translated, it gives CASRYTETGEKLFF.

This clone occurred a few times. Here the CDR3 DNA reads TGCAGCGTTGGAAGGGGGGGCCGCGAGCAGTACTTC. Translating gives CSVGRGGREQYF. V is TRBV29-1 and J is TRBJ2-7; D perhaps matches TRBD2 (7 bases). Per the germline V gene, CDR1 is SQVTM and CDR2 is ANQGSEA. The CDR3 length is 12 residues. V was clipped by 4 bases and J by 6 bases, with 13 bases between them.

This clone was detected only once. The chain employs TRBV5-5 and TRBJ1-1; TRBD1 matches 8 bases. The CDR3 has 15 amino acids. The germline V gene has CDR1 SGHKS and CDR2 YYEKEE (reference sequence). Germline trimming cut 3 bases from V and 5 bases from J; bases unmatched to any gene: 9. CDR3 sequence: CASSWTGTMGTEAFF. DNA of the CDR3: TGTGCCAGCAGCTGGACAGGGACCATGGGGACTGAAGCTTTCTTT.

The chain carries TRBV6-6 and TRBJ2-7, with 7 nucleotides matching TRBD2. Germline assignment: CDR1 MNHNY and CDR2 SVGAGI (reference sequence). Trimming removed 7 bases from V and 4 bases from J; junction bases left unmatched: 10. The CDR3 has 14 residues. As DNA, the CDR3 is TGTGCCAGCACCTTCGGGGGGAGCCAATACGAGCAGTACTTC. Translating it yields CASTFGGSQYEQYF.

The chain combines TRBV6-5 with TRBJ2-1; TRBD1 might be the D (5 bases). Germline CDR1 is MNHEY and CDR2 is SVGAGI. The CDR3 loop spans 13 amino acids. The V gene lost 4 bases and the J gene lost 15 bases, with 19 bases spanning the gap. As DNA, the CDR3 is TGTGCCAGCAGTTGGGGCACGGACGACGCTTTGTTCTTC. Encoded protein: CASSWGTDDALFF.

The J gene is TRBJ2-7, the V gene TRBV7-3; 9 bases are shared with TRBD2. Germline V gene data show CDR1 as SGHTA and CDR2 as FQGTGA. This CDR3 has 15 amino acids. The V and J ends lost 5 bases and 0 bases, in that order; junction bases with no gene match: 5. CDR3 amino acids: CASSRPSGASYEQYF. In DNA, the CDR3 is TGTGCCAGCAGCCGCCCTAGCGGGGCCTCCTACGAGCAGTACTTC.

This rearrangement joins TRBV5-8 to TRBJ2-7; the D is unclear. The germline gives CDR1 SGHTS, CDR2 YDEGEE. This CDR3 comprises 14 residues. V was cut by 0 bases and J by 1 base, with 8 bases left in between. This chain's CDR3 is CASSLVSGSYEQYF. The CDR3 DNA reads as TGTGCCAGCAGCTTGGTATCAGGTTCCTACGAGCAGTACTTC.

This chain joins TRBV28 and TRBJ1-3; weak D call: TRBD1 (5 bases). The length of the CDR3 is 15 residues. V lost 6 bases, J lost 2 bases, and 14 bases lay in between. CDR1 and CDR2 (germline): MDHEN, SYDVKM. CDR3 nucleotides: TGTGCCAGCAGGGTCGTTGGGGCTGCTGGAAACACCATATATTTT. Amino acid sequence: CASRVVGAAGNTIYF. The variable domain in full, completed from reference TRBV28 and TRBJ1-3, reads DVKVTQSSRYLVKRTGEKVFLECVQDMDHENMFWYRQDPGLGLRLIYFSYDVKMKEKGDIPEGYSVSREKKERFSLILESASTNQTSMYLCASRVVGAAGNTIYFGEGSWLTVV.

The chain couples TRBV2 to TRBJ1-1; the D gene is possibly TRBD1 (5 bases). Germline assignment: CDR1 SNHLY and CDR2 FYNNEI. V was pared by 3 bases and J by 4 bases, with 12 bases between. The CDR3 consists of 14 residues. CDR3 coding DNA: TGTGCCAGCAGTGAGGCAGGGTCCGGCACTGAAGCTTTCTTT. Its protein is CASSEAGSGTEAFF.

The chain links TRBV5-1 to TRBJ1-2, with 10 bases matching TRBD1. V gave up 5 bases and J gave up 4 bases; unmatched junction bases: 8. Germline V gives CDR1 SGHRS, CDR2 YFSETQ. The CDR3 runs to 15 residues. The DNA of the CDR3 is TGCGCCAGCAGAGAACCGGGACAGGGGTTCTATGGCTACACCTTC. Translating it yields CASREPGQGFYGYTF.

This CDR3 reads CASSAMGGAGGSPLHF. For the CDR3, the DNA is TGTGCCAGCAGCGCCATGGGCGGGGCAGGGGGATCACCCCTCCACTTT. The rearrangement uses TRBV7-6 and TRBJ1-6; 7 nucleotides line up with TRBD1. In germline, CDR1 is SGHVS, CDR2 FNYEAQ. The junction had 14 bases not matched to a gene; V was cut back by 5 bases and J by 10 bases. The CDR3 is made up of 16 amino acids. Full variable domain (remainder filled in from reference TRBV7-6 and TRBJ1-6): GAGVSQSPRYKVTKRGQDVALRCDPISGHVSLYWYRQALGQGPEFLTYFNYEAQQDKSGLPNDRFSAERPEGSISTLTIQRTEQRDSAMYRCASSAMGGAGGSPLHFGNGTRLTVT.

This clone turned up a few times. The V gene is TRBV2, the J gene TRBJ1-1; unclear D gene. The germline V gene encodes CDR1 SNHLY and CDR2 FYNNEI. Trimming removed 6 bases at V and 4 bases at J, with 12 bases between. The CDR3 covers 13 residues. The CDR3, as DNA: TGTGCCAGCAGGGGCTCGAGCTCCACTGAAGCTTTCTTT. Protein product: CASRGSSSTEAFF.